Listed here are 14 T cell receptor beta chains from one sample, sequenced in a study of cytomegalovirus exposure and HLA in healthy donors. With 60 Vbeta and 13 Jbeta primers, the PCR was carried out. This table comes from immunoSEQ multiplex PCR, and its TCRdb copy is limited to in-frame clones, with some not included. In the table there are tens of thousands of clones, 81% of which are singletons. The specimen was PBMCs. These receptors were taken from a girl under 10 years old in good health and CMV-seropositive.

The chain carries TRBV6-5 and TRBJ1-1, with D possibly TRBD1 on 5 matching bases. The CDR3 consists of 16 residues. Per germline, CDR1 MNHEY and CDR2 SVGAGI. V was trimmed by 0 bases and J by 5 bases, leaving 16 bases between them. CDR3 sequence: CASSYSIRLRGTEAFF. DNA of the CDR3: TGTGCCAGCAGTTACTCTATACGATTAAGGGGTACTGAAGCTTTCTTT.

The chain is built from TRBV19 and TRBJ1-1; D not resolved. Germline values: CDR1 LNHDA, CDR2 SQIVND (reference sequence). There are 15 residues in the CDR3. Trimming took 5 bases from V and 0 from J, leaving 13 bases between them. CDR3 amino acids: CASSPREKVNTEAFF. For the CDR3, the DNA is TGTGCCAGTAGTCCCCGGGAAAAAGTGAACACTGAAGCTTTCTTT.

The sample holds a few counts of this clone. This chain joins TRBV5-1 and TRBJ2-1; a weak D match, TRBD1 (6 bases). The CDR3 has 15 residues. V was clipped by 6 bases and J by 3 bases, with 16 bases between them. The germline V gene has CDR1 SGHRS and CDR2 YFSETQ. Here the CDR3 reads CASTPVGAHYNEQFF. The CDR3 DNA follows: TGCGCCAGCACCCCGGTGGGGGCCCACTACAATGAGCAGTTCTTC. The whole variable domain, remainder taken from reference TRBV5-1 and TRBJ2-1, is KAGVTQTPRYLIKTRGQQVTLSCSPISGHRSVSWYQQTPGQGLQFLFEYFSETQRNKGNFPGRFSGRQFSNSRSEMNVSTLELGDSALYLCASTPVGAHYNEQFFGPGTRLTVL.

This clone was counted a single time. The rearrangement uses TRBV7-9 and TRBJ2-7, with 9 bases fitting TRBD1. With 5 bases clipped from V and 1 base from J, the junction kept 6 bases outside the gene matches. Germline V lookup: CDR1 SEHNR, CDR2 FQNEAQ (reference sequence). The CDR3 spans 15 residues. This chain's CDR3 is CASSPKQGASYEQYF. In nucleotides, the CDR3 is TGTGCCAGCAGCCCGAAACAGGGGGCGTCCTACGAGCAGTACTTC.

This chain links TRBV19 with TRBJ1-1, with D possibly being TRBD1 (5 bases). Trimming cost V 9 bases and J 10 bases, with 15 bases left between them. The CDR3 spans 11 residues. Germline V gives CDR1 LNHDA, CDR2 SQIVND (reference sequence). The CDR3 DNA reads as TGTGCCAGACCACTCAGGGATCCAGCTTTCTTT. Protein: CARPLRDPAFF.

The chain is built from TRBV4-1 and TRBJ1-2; tentative D call: TRBD1 (5 bases). The CDR3 runs 13 residues. The germline V and J ends were trimmed by 5 bases and 2 bases, with 9 bases remaining between them. Per the germline V gene, CDR1 is MGHRA and CDR2 is YSYEKL. This CDR3 is CASSSSGNYGYTF. Here the CDR3 DNA reads TGCGCCAGCAGCTCTTCAGGGAACTATGGCTACACCTTC.

The V gene is TRBV28, the J gene TRBJ2-7; D remains ambiguous. The CDR3 has 14 amino acids. V shed 5 bases and J shed 7 bases, with 18 bases lying between them. CDR1 is MDHEN, CDR2 SYDVKM, per germline. The CDR3 loop reads CASSKKTSPTEQYF. Written as DNA, the CDR3 is TGTGCCAGCAGTAAAAAGACAAGTCCTACAGAGCAGTACTTC.

This clone was seen only a few times. The chain combines TRBV4-1 with TRBJ1-4; D perhaps matches TRBD1 (6 bases). Germline CDR1 and CDR2: MGHRA and YSYEKL. Deletions cut 9 bases from V and 2 bases from J, with 7 bases between. CDR3 length: 12 residues. The CDR3 DNA sequence: TGCGCCAGTAGGGGGACTAATGAAAAACTGTTTTTT. Translating it yields CASRGTNEKLFF.

This clone has more than one count but fewer than ten. CDR3 in DNA: TGTGCCAGCAGCTTGCTCTGGGGGGTCAGCCCCTACGAGCAGTACTTC. Amino acid sequence: CASSLLWGVSPYEQYF. This chain connects TRBV5-5 to TRBJ2-7; perhaps TRBD2 as D (6 bases). The CDR3 contains 16 residues. Germline assignment: CDR1 SGHKS and CDR2 YYEKEE (reference sequence). Trimming left V 1 base short and J 2 bases short, with 16 bases between.

The gene calls are TRBV7-9 and TRBJ2-3; D not certain. This CDR3 comprises 13 residues. V was clipped by 3 bases and J by 4 bases, with 8 bases between them. Germline V lookup: CDR1 SEHNR, CDR2 FQNEAQ (reference sequence). CDR3 nucleotide sequence: TGTGCCAGCAGCTTTAGTAGTGCAGATACGCAGTATTTT. It translates to CASSFSSADTQYF.

The table lists this clone with a count of one. This chain links TRBV30 with TRBJ2-1, with D possibly TRBD2 on 6 matching bases. This CDR3 is built from 15 residues. The germline CDR1 and CDR2 sequences are GTSNPN and SVGIG (reference sequence). The ends were cut back, 3 bases at V and 9 bases at J, with 21 bases in the middle. CDR3: CAWSHGSAGLGEQFF. The CDR3 DNA reads TGTGCCTGGAGCCACGGGAGCGCCGGACTTGGTGAGCAGTTCTTC.

The CDR3, as DNA: TGTGCCAGCAGTGGGGTCCTGGAGGGTGAAGCTTTCTTT. Amino acids: CASSGVLEGEAFF. The J gene is TRBJ1-1, the V gene TRBV2; D is uncertain. CDR1 is SNHLY, CDR2 FYNNEI, per germline. The CDR3 extends over 13 amino acids. V was clipped by 4 bases and J by 7 bases, with 13 bases between them. Complete variable domain (other parts from reference TRBV2 and TRBJ1-1): EPEVTQTPSHQVTQMGQEVILRCVPISNHLYFYWYRQILGQKVEFLVSFYNNEISEKSEIFDDQFSVERPDGSNFTLKIRSTKLEDSAMYFCASSGVLEGEAFFGQGTRLTVV.

V is TRBV5-1 and J is TRBJ2-7; D gene unclear. Germline CDR1 is SGHRS and CDR2 is YFSETQ. The germline V and J ends were trimmed by 1 base and 0 bases, with 8 bases remaining between them. CDR3 length: 14 residues. CDR3 loop: CASSLYFSSYEQYF. DNA for the CDR3: TGCGCCAGCAGCTTGTATTTCAGCTCCTACGAGCAGTACTTC. Looking up the rest from reference TRBV5-1 and TRBJ2-7 gives the full variable domain: KAGVTQTPRYLIKTRGQQVTLSCSPISGHRSVSWYQQTPGQGLQFLFEYFSETQRNKGNFPGRFSGRQFSNSRSEMNVSTLELGDSALYLCASSLYFSSYEQYFGPGTRLTVT.

The V gene is TRBV27, the J gene TRBJ2-1; 9 bases agree with TRBD2. The ends lost 2 bases at V and 4 bases at J; junction bases unmatched: 9. The germline V gene encodes CDR1 MNHEY and CDR2 SMNVEV (reference sequence). There are 17 residues in the CDR3. CDR3 sequence (DNA): TGTGCCAGCAGTTTACGGCTGACTAGCGGAAATTACAATGAGCAGTTCTTC. Translated: CASSLRLTSGNYNEQFF.